The 24 T cell receptor beta chains listed next were all sequenced from one sample in a study of T cell responses to AZD1222 COVID-19 vaccine. Clones were read by immunoSEQ multiplex PCR, and TCRdb kept only the in-frame ones, dropping some. Of tens of thousands of clones in the sample, 70% to 90% are singletons; the top ten hold about 15%. The sample here was peripheral blood, taken on day 0 of AZD1222 vaccination. These receptors all come from an adult in good health.

This sequence joins TRBV7-6 and TRBJ2-3; either TRBD1 or TRBD2 may fit D (5 bases each). The germline CDR1 and CDR2 sequences are SGHVS and FNYEAQ. V was clipped by 5 bases and J by 1 base, with 28 bases between them. The CDR3 is 20 residues long. CDR3 sequence reads: CASSRAARETAGGGTDTQYF. In DNA, the CDR3 is TGTGCCAGCAGCCGCGCCGCCAGGGAGACCGCGGGTGGGGGCACAGATACGCAGTATTTT.

This rearrangement joins TRBV5-1 to TRBJ1-3; TRBD1 agrees at 7 bases. The CDR3 sequence is 16 residues long. The V gene end was trimmed by 2 bases and the J gene end by 1 base; junction bases not matched to a gene: 6. CDR1 SGHRS and CDR2 YFSETQ come from the germline V gene. CDR3 amino acids: CASSLGDRLSGNTIYF. The CDR3 DNA follows: TGCGCCAGCAGCTTAGGGGACAGACTATCTGGAAACACCATATATTTT.

The genes are TRBV5-1 and TRBJ1-5; D uncertain. Germline CDR1 SGHRS, CDR2 YFSETQ. V gave up 4 bases and J gave up 3 bases, with 14 bases separating them. The CDR3 consists of 15 residues. The CDR3, as DNA: TGCGCCAGCAGCCCGGATGTAGGGCCCAATCAGCCCCAGCATTTT. Encoded protein: CASSPDVGPNQPQHF.

The gene calls are TRBV3-1 (or the pseudogene TRBV3-2) and TRBJ2-2; D possibly corresponds to TRBD2 (5 bases). CDR3 size: 13 residues. Trimming cost V 2 bases and J 6 bases, with 7 bases left between them. CDR1 and CDR2 from the germline V gene are LGHDT and YNNKEL (reference sequence). The CDR3 spells CASSQRGSGELFF. CDR3 coding DNA: TGTGCCAGCAGCCAAAGAGGGTCCGGGGAGCTGTTTTTT.

This clone was recorded only once. The chain employs TRBV5-6 and TRBJ2-7, with TRBD1 matching over 7 bases. The germline V gene has CDR1 SGHDT and CDR2 YYEEEE. Trimming at V came to 4 bases and at J to 1 base, leaving 5 bases not matched to a gene. The CDR3 contains 14 residues. DNA of the CDR3: TGTGCCAGCAGCATAAACAGGGGATCCTACGAGCAGTACTTC. It codes for CASSINRGSYEQYF.

V usage is TRBV6-5 and J usage is TRBJ1-2; no clear D. This CDR3 is built from 13 residues. The V end was cut by 6 bases, the J end by 3 bases, with 11 bases between. CDR1 is MNHEY, CDR2 SVGAGI, per germline. The CDR3 here is CASSQTVHYGYTF. In DNA form, the CDR3 reads TGTGCCAGCAGCCAGACGGTACACTATGGCTACACCTTC.

The chain uses TRBV27 and TRBJ1-6; D is possibly TRBD1 (6 bases). The V gene's germline CDR1 is MNHEY and CDR2 SMNVEV (reference sequence). The CDR3 has 16 residues. Between the trimmed V and J ends, which lost 6 bases and 1 base, there was a span of 13 bases. DNA of the CDR3: TGTGCCAGCAGGGTACAGGGTGAATCCTATAATTCACCCCTCCACTTT. As protein: CASRVQGESYNSPLHF.

V is TRBV7-6 and J is TRBJ2-7; D is perhaps TRBD2 (6 bases). Trimming took off 0 bases at V and 3 bases at J, with 15 bases between the two ends. CDR3 length: 16 residues. Germline-derived CDR1 and CDR2 are SGHVS and FNYEAQ. The CDR3 nucleotides read TGTGCCAGCAGCTTAGCCGGAAGGGGACTTGGCTACGAGCAGTACTTC. Protein product: CASSLAGRGLGYEQYF. The complete variable domain, with remaining parts taken from reference TRBV7-6 and TRBJ2-7, reads GAGVSQSPRYKVTKRGQDVALRCDPISGHVSLYWYRQALGQGPEFLTYFNYEAQQDKSGLPNDRFSAERPEGSISTLTIQRTEQRDSAMYRCASSLAGRGLGYEQYFGPGTRLTVT.

This chain connects TRBV29-1 to TRBJ2-3, with unresolved D. The CDR3 has 15 residues. Germline CDR1 and CDR2: SQVTM and ANQGSEA. V dropped 0 bases and J dropped 5 bases, with 15 bases sitting between them. This chain's CDR3 is CSVEDVKGLQDTQYF. The CDR3 DNA reads as TGCAGCGTTGAAGATGTTAAGGGTTTACAAGATACGCAGTATTTT.

This clone is categorized as large. This sequence joins TRBV28 and TRBJ1-1; 8 nucleotides line up with TRBD1. This CDR3 spans 13 amino acids. Germline-derived CDR1 and CDR2 are MDHEN and SYDVKM. V was pared by 10 bases and J by 8 bases, with 12 bases of the junction left unmatched. In DNA form, the CDR3 reads TGTGCCACCGGACAGGGAGGACCCCCCGAAGCTTTCTTT. Residues: CATGQGGPPEAFF.

The chain is built from TRBV28 and TRBJ1-1, with TRBD1 as a possible D gene (5 bases). The CDR3 contains 13 residues. Per the germline V gene, CDR1 is MDHEN and CDR2 is SYDVKM. V shed 5 bases and J shed 4 bases, with 11 bases lying between them. The CDR3 DNA reads TGTGCCAGCAGTCAGACGGGGGTCACTGAAGCTTTCTTT. It is translated as CASSQTGVTEAFF.

The genes are TRBV7-2 and TRBJ2-3; D is possibly TRBD1 or TRBD2 (5 bases each). Deletions cut 6 bases from V and 2 bases from J, with 12 bases between. In germline, CDR1 is SGHTA, CDR2 FQGNSA. The CDR3 length is 14 residues. The CDR3 DNA sequence: TGTGCCAGCAGGGAGAGGGGCTACACAGATACGCAGTATTTT. Translated: CASRERGYTDTQYF.

This chain links TRBV6-5 with TRBJ1-5; D ambiguous. The CDR3 consists of 13 residues. V was shortened by 3 bases and J by 0 bases, with 3 bases between the two germline ends. CDR1 and CDR2 (germline): MNHEY, SVGAGI. The CDR3 DNA is TGTGCCAGCAGTTATCATAGCAATCAGCCCCAGCATTTT. Translating gives CASSYHSNQPQHF.

The chain combines TRBV28 with TRBJ2-1, with TRBD1 matching 10 bases. The germline V gene has CDR1 MDHEN and CDR2 SYDVKM. V lost 6 bases and J lost 8; bases outside the gene matches: 10. This CDR3 spans 15 amino acids. The CDR3 reads CASRSWTGGLDEQFF. CDR3 nucleotide sequence: TGTGCCAGCAGATCATGGACAGGGGGTCTTGATGAGCAGTTCTTC.

The V gene is TRBV5-5, the J gene TRBJ1-5, with D tentatively TRBD1 (5 bases). The CDR3 consists of 15 residues. Germline CDR1 reads SGHKS; CDR2 reads YYEKEE (reference sequence). V lost 1 base, J lost 3 bases, and 11 bases lay in between. In DNA form, the CDR3 reads TGTGCCAGCAGCTTGTGGGCGGGGGACAATCAGCCCCAGCATTTT. As protein: CASSLWAGDNQPQHF. The full variable domain, completed using reference TRBV5-5 and TRBJ1-5, is DAGVTQSPTHLIKTRGQQVTLRCSPISGHKSVSWYQQVLGQGPQFIFQYYEKEERGRGNFPDRFSARQFPNYSSELNVNALLLGDSALYLCASSLWAGDNQPQHFGDGTRLSIL.

The chain combines TRBV11-2 with TRBJ1-1; TRBD1 matches at 8 bases. CDR3 length: 15 amino acids. The V gene's germline CDR1 is SGHAT and CDR2 FQNNGV. V was clipped by 5 bases and J by 0 bases; unmatched bases: 5. CDR3 residues: CASSPRTGMNTEAFF. For the CDR3, the DNA is TGTGCCAGCAGCCCTCGGACAGGGATGAACACTGAAGCTTTCTTT.

In this sample, this clone turned up a few times. CDR3 residues: CASRGGYQDEQFF. The CDR3 DNA is TGTGCCAGCAGAGGCGGCTACCAGGATGAGCAGTTCTTC. This sequence joins TRBV28 and TRBJ2-1, with D unclear. Trimming removed 6 bases at V and 8 bases at J, with 14 bases between. The CDR3 length is 13 residues. Germline V gene lookup returns CDR1 MDHEN and CDR2 SYDVKM.

In its sample, this clone was seen a few times. This chain connects TRBV7-9 to TRBJ2-1, with D perhaps TRBD1 (7 bases). Germline CDR1 SEHNR, CDR2 FQNEAQ (reference sequence). The CDR3 consists of 15 residues. Trimming cost V 3 bases and J 8 bases, with 17 bases left between them. The CDR3 spells CASSFGDSSGDEQFF. The CDR3 nucleotides read TGTGCCAGCAGCTTTGGGGACAGCTCGGGGGATGAGCAGTTCTTC.

The V and J genes are TRBV7-9 and TRBJ2-3; the match to TRBD2 covers 9 bases. CDR1 SEHNR and CDR2 FQNEAQ come from the germline V gene (reference sequence). V lost 8 bases, J lost 6 bases, and 9 bases stayed unmatched. The length of the CDR3 is 14 residues. The CDR3 bases are TGTGCCAGCCGTCAGCGGGGGGTGTGGGATACGCAGTATTTT. It specifies CASRQRGVWDTQYF.

CDR3 residues: CASSENGFSGNTIYF. CDR3 DNA: TGTGCCAGCAGTGAAAACGGTTTCTCTGGAAACACCATATATTTT. V is TRBV2 and J is TRBJ1-3; no clear D. The CDR3 is made up of 15 amino acids. Germline CDR1 and CDR2: SNHLY and FYNNEI. The V gene lost 2 bases and the J gene lost 0 bases, with 8 bases spanning the gap. Based on the CDR3 plus reference TRBV2 and TRBJ1-3, the full variable domain is EPEVTQTPSHQVTQMGQEVILRCVPISNHLYFYWYRQILGQKVEFLVSFYNNEISEKSEIFDDQFSVERPDGSNFTLKIRSTKLEDSAMYFCASSENGFSGNTIYFGEGSWLTVV.

As to this clone: A read error may produce the germline difference seen at one junction end. The rearrangement uses TRBV18 and TRBJ2-7; TRBD1 agrees at 10 bases. The CDR3 has 15 residues. Germline V gene data show CDR1 as KGHSH and CDR2 as LQKENI. CDR3 sequence reads: CASSPRDRGSHEQYF. The CDR3 DNA is TGTGCCAGCTCACCGCGGGACAGGGGCTCCCACGAGCAGTACTTC. The full variable domain, with the rest looked up from reference TRBV18 and TRBJ2-7, is NAGVMQNPRHLVRRRGQEARLRCSPMKGHSHVYWYRQLPEEGLKFMVYLQKENIIDESGMPKERFSAEFPKEGPSILRIQQVVRGDSAAYFCASSPRDRGSHEQYFGPGTRLTVT.

The chain carries TRBV5-6 and TRBJ2-1; 9 bases map to TRBD1. CDR3 length: 15 amino acids. Germline lookup yields CDR1 SGHDT and CDR2 YYEEEE. The J segment lost 5 bases and the V segment lost 4 bases, leaving 7 bases of the junction unmatched. For the CDR3, the DNA is TGTGCCAGCAGCCGGACAGGGGTGGGCAACAATGAGCAGTTCTTC. It is translated as CASSRTGVGNNEQFF. The whole variable domain, filled in from reference TRBV5-6 and TRBJ2-1, reads DAGVTQSPTHLIKTRGQQVTLRCSPKSGHDTVSWYQQALGQGPQFIFQYYEEEERQRGNFPDRFSGHQFPNYSSELNVNALLLGDSALYLCASSRTGVGNNEQFFGPGTRLTVL.

This chain uses TRBV27 with TRBJ1-5; a possible D gene is TRBD1 (5 bases). The CDR3 consists of 14 residues. CDR1 is MNHEY, CDR2 SMNVEV, per germline (reference sequence). Trimming took 5 bases from V and 3 from J, leaving 11 bases between them. The CDR3 sequence: CASSDQGPNQPQHF. In DNA form, the CDR3 reads TGTGCCAGCAGTGACCAGGGCCCCAATCAGCCCCAGCATTTT.

J is TRBJ1-1 and V is TRBV3-1 (or the pseudogene TRBV3-2); TRBD1 matches at 7 bases. The CDR3 has 15 amino acids. Germline V gene sequence: CDR1 LGHDT, CDR2 YNNKEL (reference sequence). V dropped 4 bases and J dropped 1; count of bases not matched to a gene: 6. CDR3 in amino acids: CASSPPRTGNTEAFF. In nucleotides, the CDR3 is TGTGCCAGCAGCCCCCCTCGGACAGGGAACACTGAAGCTTTCTTT.